This TCR beta chain was identified during a study of shared clonotypes between healthy human individuals. Study-wide results and caveats: Non-shared clonotypes displayed generation probabilities falling below those of clonotypes present in all four donors.

The repertoire was sequenced with immunoSEQ multiplex PCR; TCRdb's copy has only in-frame clones and lacks some. The sample lists some 580,000 clones, around 97% occurring once. Remarks on this clone: Its specificity is not known.

With 5 bases removed from V and 7 bases from J, the gap between germline ends came to 18 bases. CDR3 length: 15 amino acids. Germline V gene sequence: CDR1 SGHAT, CDR2 FQNNGV. The sample was naive CD4+ T cells sorted from blood. Subset meaning: CD45RA+ positively selected. V is TRBV11-2 and J is TRBJ2-1, with D hard to call. The TCR was taken from a woman aged 30 to 39 in good health. CDR3 coding DNA: TGTGCCAGCAGCAATCCACTCTTCAGAAAAAATGAGCAGTTCTTC. Its protein is CASSNPLFRKNEQFF.